The clone carrying this T cell receptor (beta chain) came up many times. Its antigen is unknown. These data belong to a study of T cell repertoires in cytomegalovirus infection. Across the study: Public TCR beta signatures were indicative of both CMV infection and a matching HLA type. Whole-study results and caveats: Using cumulative public TCR beta family frequency, the authors identified those who carried CMV together with the relevant HLA. The ex vivo response was dominated by HLA-C-restricted CMV-specific TCR beta clonotypes.

Germline-derived CDR1 and CDR2 are MNHEY and SVGEGT. The CDR3 consists of 15 residues. Deletions cut 2 bases from V and 0 bases from J, with 10 bases between. TCRdb called the reads again in MiXCR, with one record for every CDR3 protein. The sample records about 180,000 distinct CDR3 sequences, under 15% being singletons. Sequenced material: PBMCs. The TCR originated in a human donor in good health (CMV status not recorded). Some clones in this sample may be carry-over from other donors' samples. V usage is TRBV6-2 or TRBV6-3 and J usage is TRBJ1-2, with D uncertain. The CDR3 loop reads CASSYRAKSNYGYTF. CDR3 coding DNA: TGTGCCAGCAGTTACCGAGCGAAATCTAACTATGGCTACACCTTC.